This T cell receptor (beta chain) was identified during a study of cytomegalovirus exposure and HLA in healthy donors. Whole-study findings and limits: Confirmation in vitro established that a few CMV-associated chains were specific for CMV antigens. About 87% or about 30% of the time was how often most TCR beta V segments were productive, according to an earlier analysis.

Regarding this clone: Its antigen is undetermined.

CDR1 SEHNR and CDR2 FQNEAQ come from the germline V gene (reference sequence). The CDR3 sequence is 13 residues long. V was pared by 4 bases and J by 14 bases, with 19 bases between. The primer mix had 60 Vbeta and 13 Jbeta primers. Repertoires were generated with immunoSEQ multiplex PCR, while TCRdb's copy carries only in-frame clones and drops some. Among about 210,000 clones, approximately 85% were seen once, and the ten largest hold roughly 0.24%. This TCR was sampled from a girl between 2 and 10 years old in good health and CMV-seronegative. The specimen was PBMCs. J is TRBJ2-3 and V is TRBV7-9; D might be TRBD2 (7 bases). The CDR3 DNA follows: TGTGCCAGCAGCTATGGGGGGGCCCCAGAAGGGTATTTT. This gives the protein CASSYGGAPEGYF.